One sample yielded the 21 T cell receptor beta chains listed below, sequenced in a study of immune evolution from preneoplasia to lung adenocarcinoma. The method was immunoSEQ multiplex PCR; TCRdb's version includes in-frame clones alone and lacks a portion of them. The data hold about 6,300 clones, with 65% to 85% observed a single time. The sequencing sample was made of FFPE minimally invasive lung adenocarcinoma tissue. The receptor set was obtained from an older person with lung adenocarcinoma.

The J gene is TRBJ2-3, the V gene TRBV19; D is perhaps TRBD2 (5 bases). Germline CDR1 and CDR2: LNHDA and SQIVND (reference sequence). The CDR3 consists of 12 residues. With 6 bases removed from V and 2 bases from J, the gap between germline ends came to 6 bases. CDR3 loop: CASSGDTDTQYF. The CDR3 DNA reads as TGTGCCAGTAGCGGGGACACAGATACGCAGTATTTT.

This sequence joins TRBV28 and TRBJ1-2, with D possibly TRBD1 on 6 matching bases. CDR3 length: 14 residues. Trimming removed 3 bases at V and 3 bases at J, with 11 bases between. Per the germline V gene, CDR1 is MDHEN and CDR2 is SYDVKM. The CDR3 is CASSLGGQDYGYTF. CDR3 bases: TGTGCCAGCAGTTTGGGGGGGCAGGACTATGGCTACACCTTC.

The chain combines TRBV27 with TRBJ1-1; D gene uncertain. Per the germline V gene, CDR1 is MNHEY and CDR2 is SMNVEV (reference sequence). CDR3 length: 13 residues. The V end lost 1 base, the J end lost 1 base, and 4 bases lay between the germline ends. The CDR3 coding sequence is TGTGCCAGCAGTTTATTTGAGAACACTGAAGCTTTCTTT. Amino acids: CASSLFENTEAFF.

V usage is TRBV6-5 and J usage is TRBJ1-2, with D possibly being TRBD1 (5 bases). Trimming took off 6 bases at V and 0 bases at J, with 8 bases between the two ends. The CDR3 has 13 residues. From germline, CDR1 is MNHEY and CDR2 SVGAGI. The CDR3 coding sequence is TGTGCCAGCAGCACGGACACTAACTATGGCTACACCTTC. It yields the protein CASSTDTNYGYTF.

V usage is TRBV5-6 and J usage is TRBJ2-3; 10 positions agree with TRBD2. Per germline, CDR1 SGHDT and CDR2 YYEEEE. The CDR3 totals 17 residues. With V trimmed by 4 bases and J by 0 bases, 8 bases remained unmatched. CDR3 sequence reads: CASSHLLAGTSTDTQYF. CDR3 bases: TGTGCCAGCAGCCATCTACTAGCGGGGACTAGCACAGATACGCAGTATTTT.

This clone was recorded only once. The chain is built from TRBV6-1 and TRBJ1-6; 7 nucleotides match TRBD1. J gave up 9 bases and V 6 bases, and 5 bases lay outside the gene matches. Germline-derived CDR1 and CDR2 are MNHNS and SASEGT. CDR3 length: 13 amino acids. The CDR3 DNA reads TGTGCCAGCAGGTGGCAGGGGGTTTCACCCCTCCACTTT. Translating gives CASRWQGVSPLHF.

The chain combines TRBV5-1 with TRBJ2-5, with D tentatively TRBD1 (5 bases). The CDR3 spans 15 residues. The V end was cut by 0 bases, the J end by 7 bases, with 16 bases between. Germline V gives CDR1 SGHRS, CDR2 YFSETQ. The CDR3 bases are TGCGCCAGCAGCTTGGGGGATGGGGCGTTGGGGACCCAGTACTTC. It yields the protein CASSLGDGALGTQYF.

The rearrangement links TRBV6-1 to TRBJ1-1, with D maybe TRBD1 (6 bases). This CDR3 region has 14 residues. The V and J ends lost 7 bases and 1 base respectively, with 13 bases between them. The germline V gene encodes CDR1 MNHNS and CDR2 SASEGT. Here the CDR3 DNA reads TGTGCCAGCACCCGGGGGCCATCGAACACTGAAGCTTTCTTT. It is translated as CASTRGPSNTEAFF.

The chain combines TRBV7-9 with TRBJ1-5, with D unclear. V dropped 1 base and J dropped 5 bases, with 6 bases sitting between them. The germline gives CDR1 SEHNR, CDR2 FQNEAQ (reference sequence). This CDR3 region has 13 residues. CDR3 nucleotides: TGTGCCAGCAGCTTAGAAATCGATCAGCCCCAGCATTTT. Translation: CASSLEIDQPQHF.

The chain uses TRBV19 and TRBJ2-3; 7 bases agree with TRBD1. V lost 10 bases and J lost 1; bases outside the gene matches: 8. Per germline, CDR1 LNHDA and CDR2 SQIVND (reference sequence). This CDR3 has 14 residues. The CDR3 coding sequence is TGTGCCACTACCAGTGGACAGGGCACAGATACGCAGTATTTT. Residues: CATTSGQGTDTQYF.

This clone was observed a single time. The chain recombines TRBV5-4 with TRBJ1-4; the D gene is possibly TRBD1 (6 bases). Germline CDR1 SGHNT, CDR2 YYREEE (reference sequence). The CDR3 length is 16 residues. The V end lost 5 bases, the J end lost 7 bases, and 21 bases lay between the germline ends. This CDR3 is CASSTYLQGGSEKLFF. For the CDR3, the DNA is TGTGCCAGCAGTACTTATCTACAGGGAGGCAGTGAAAAACTGTTTTTT.

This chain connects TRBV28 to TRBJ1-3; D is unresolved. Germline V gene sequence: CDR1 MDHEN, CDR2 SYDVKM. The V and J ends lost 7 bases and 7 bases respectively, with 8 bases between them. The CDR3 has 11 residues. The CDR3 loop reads CASNSGNTIYF. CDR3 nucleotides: TGTGCCAGCAATTCGGGGAACACCATATATTTT.

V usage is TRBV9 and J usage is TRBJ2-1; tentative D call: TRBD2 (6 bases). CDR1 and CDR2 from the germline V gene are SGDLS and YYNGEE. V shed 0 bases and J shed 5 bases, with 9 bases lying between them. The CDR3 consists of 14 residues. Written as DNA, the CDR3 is TGTGCCAGCAGCGTAGATAGCGGAGACAATGAGCAGTTCTTC. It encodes CASSVDSGDNEQFF.

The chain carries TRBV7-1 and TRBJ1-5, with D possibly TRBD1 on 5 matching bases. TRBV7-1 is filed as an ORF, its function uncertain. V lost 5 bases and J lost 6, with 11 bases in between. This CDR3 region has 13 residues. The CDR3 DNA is TGTGCCAGCAGCCTCAGGGAGGGTCAGCCCCAGCATTTT. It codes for CASSLREGQPQHF.

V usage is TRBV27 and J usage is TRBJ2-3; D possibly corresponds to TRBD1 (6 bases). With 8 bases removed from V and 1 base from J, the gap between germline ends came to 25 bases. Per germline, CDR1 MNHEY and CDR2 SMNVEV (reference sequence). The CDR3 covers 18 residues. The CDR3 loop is CASYLSQGSSFGTDTQYF. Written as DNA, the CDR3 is TGTGCCAGCTATTTGAGTCAGGGGAGCAGTTTTGGCACAGATACGCAGTATTTT.

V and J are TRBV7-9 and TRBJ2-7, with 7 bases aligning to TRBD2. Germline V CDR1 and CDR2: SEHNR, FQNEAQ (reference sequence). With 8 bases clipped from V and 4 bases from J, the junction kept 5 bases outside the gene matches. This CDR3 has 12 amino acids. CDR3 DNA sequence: TGTGCCAGCGGCGACGGGGGGTACGAGCAGTACTTC. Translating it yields CASGDGGYEQYF.

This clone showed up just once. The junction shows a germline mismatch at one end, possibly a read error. The CDR3 protein is CASTSLLPHGEYGF. The CDR3 DNA reads TGTGCCAGCACCTCCCTATTACCGCACGGAGAATACGGCTTC. This chain uses TRBV6-1 with TRBJ1-2; D is undetermined. CDR1 is MNHNS, CDR2 SASEGT, per germline. CDR3 size: 14 residues.

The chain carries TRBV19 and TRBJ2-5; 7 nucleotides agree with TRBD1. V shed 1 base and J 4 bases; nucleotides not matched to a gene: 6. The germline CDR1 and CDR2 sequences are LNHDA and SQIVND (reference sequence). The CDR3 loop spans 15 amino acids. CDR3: CASSIGRGLGETQYF. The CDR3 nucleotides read TGTGCCAGTAGTATAGGAAGGGGGCTGGGAGAGACCCAGTACTTC.

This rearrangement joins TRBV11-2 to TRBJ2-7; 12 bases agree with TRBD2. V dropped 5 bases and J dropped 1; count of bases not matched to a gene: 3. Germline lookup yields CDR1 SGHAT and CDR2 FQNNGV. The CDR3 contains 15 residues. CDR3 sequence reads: CASSQLAGGSYEQYF. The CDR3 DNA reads TGTGCCAGCAGCCAACTAGCGGGGGGATCCTACGAGCAGTACTTC.

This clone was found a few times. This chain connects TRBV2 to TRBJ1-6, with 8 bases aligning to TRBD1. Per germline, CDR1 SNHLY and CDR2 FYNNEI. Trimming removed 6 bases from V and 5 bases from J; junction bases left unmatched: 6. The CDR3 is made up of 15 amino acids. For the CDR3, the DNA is TGTGCCAGCAGGGACAGGGAAACTGATAATTCACCCCTCCACTTT. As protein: CASRDRETDNSPLHF.

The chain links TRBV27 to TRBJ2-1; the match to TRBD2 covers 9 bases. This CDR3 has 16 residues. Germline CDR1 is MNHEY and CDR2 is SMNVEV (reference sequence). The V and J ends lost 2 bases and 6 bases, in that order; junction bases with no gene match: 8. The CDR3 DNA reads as TGTGCCAGCAGTTTAAGGGGACTAGCTTCTGGCAATGAGCAGTTCTTC. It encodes CASSLRGLASGNEQFF.